Here is one T cell receptor (beta chain) with its context. V gave up 7 bases and J gave up 0 bases; unmatched junction bases: 4. This CDR3 is built from 15 residues. The V gene's germline CDR1 is LNHDA and CDR2 SQIVND (reference sequence). This sample is drawn from a study of cytomegalovirus exposure and HLA in healthy donors. PCR primers comprised 60 Vbeta and 13 Jbeta primers. Here immunoSEQ multiplex PCR was the method, and the copy in TCRdb shows in-frame clones only, minus some. The sample consists of 150,000 to 200,000 clones, about 81% of them appearing once. This clonotype originated in a woman aged 30 to 39 in good health and CMV-seronegative. Specimen: PBMCs. The chain uses TRBV19 and TRBJ2-3; 10 bases fit TRBD1. The CDR3 bases are TGTGCCAGTACGGGACAGGGGCTTAGCACAGATACGCAGTATTTT. Its protein is CASTGQGLSTDTQYF. The whole variable domain, filled in from reference TRBV19 and TRBJ2-3, reads DGGITQSPKYLFRKEGQNVTLSCEQNLNHDAMYWYRQDPGQGLRLIYYSQIVNDFQKGDIAEGYSVSREKKESFPLTVTSAQKNPTAFYLCASTGQGLSTDTQYFGPGTRLTVL.